The 25 T cell receptor beta chains in this list originate from one sample, sequenced in a study of blood T cell repertoires in COVID-19. Assay used: immunoSEQ multiplex PCR; TCRdb lists only in-frame clones, some missing. The table shows more than 350,000 clones, with about 88% occurring only once. The specimen was PBMCs or T cells enriched from blood (not recorded which). Receptors were obtained from a woman aged 18-29 years who had been exposed to COVID-19.

V and J are TRBV9 and TRBJ2-3; possible D gene TRBD2, 6 bases. The V gene lost 4 bases and the J gene lost 6 bases, with 12 bases spanning the gap. Germline V gene lookup returns CDR1 SGDLS and CDR2 YYNGEE. CDR3 length: 13 amino acids. CDR3 protein: CASSWASVDTQYF. In nucleotides, the CDR3 is TGTGCCAGCAGCTGGGCTAGCGTTGATACGCAGTATTTT.

This chain uses TRBV3-1 (or the pseudogene TRBV3-2) with TRBJ1-2, with 7 bases that match TRBD1. CDR3 length: 16 amino acids. Germline V CDR1 and CDR2: LGHDT, YNNKEL (reference sequence). V shed 5 bases and J 4 bases; nucleotides not matched to a gene: 13. The CDR3 nucleotides are TGTGCCAGCAGCAAGGCGTTTGGACAGGCGACCTATGGCTACACCTTC. As protein: CASSKAFGQATYGYTF.

The J gene is TRBJ2-2, the V gene TRBV28, with a weak D call TRBD1 (5 bases). Trimming removed 11 bases from V and 7 bases from J, with 23 bases in between. The CDR3 is 15 residues long. Germline V gene lookup returns CDR1 MDHEN and CDR2 SYDVKM. CDR3 in DNA: TGTGCCCACCAAACCCGGGCAGGGTTGGACGGGGAGCTGTTTTTT. This translates into CAHQTRAGLDGELFF.

V gene TRBV3-1 (or the pseudogene TRBV3-2) combines with J gene TRBJ2-7; 12 bases align to TRBD2. Looked up from germline, CDR1 is LGHDT and CDR2 is YNNKEL (reference sequence). The length of the CDR3 is 19 residues. Trimming at V came to 0 bases and at J to 4 bases, leaving 13 bases not matched to a gene. This CDR3 reads CASSQDPGASGRGGYEQYF. The DNA of the CDR3 is TGTGCCAGCAGCCAAGATCCTGGTGCTAGCGGGAGGGGTGGGTACGAGCAGTACTTC.

V and J are TRBV9 and TRBJ2-1; TRBD2 aligns across 8 bases. The germline V gene has CDR1 SGDLS and CDR2 YYNGEE. The CDR3 spans 17 residues. With V trimmed by 7 bases and J by 1 base, 13 bases remained unmatched. CDR3 sequence: CASERTGLAQSYNEQFF. The CDR3 DNA reads TGTGCCAGCGAACGCACTGGACTAGCCCAATCCTACAATGAGCAGTTCTTC.

This clone has a single count. This chain links TRBV27 with TRBJ2-7, with 8 bases identical to TRBD1. Germline values: CDR1 MNHEY, CDR2 SMNVEV (reference sequence). Trimming took 4 bases from V and 1 from J; bases not matched to a gene: 6. CDR3 length equals 15 residues. The CDR3 is CASSSQGADSYEQYF. CDR3 bases: TGTGCCAGCAGTTCGCAGGGGGCGGATTCCTACGAGCAGTACTTC.

The chain combines TRBV6-4 with TRBJ1-2; D remains ambiguous. V lost 6 bases and J lost 7, with 12 bases in between. The CDR3 extends over 12 amino acids. The V gene's germline CDR1 is MRHNA and CDR2 SNTAGT. The CDR3 reads CASSPRSGGYTF. DNA for the CDR3: TGTGCCAGCAGCCCCCGGTCCGGTGGCTACACCTTC.

This sequence joins TRBV5-4 and TRBJ2-3, with D possibly being TRBD2 (6 bases). Trimming left V 0 bases short and J 4 bases short, with 18 bases between. This CDR3 has 17 amino acids. Germline-derived CDR1 and CDR2 are SGHNT and YYREEE (reference sequence). CDR3 DNA sequence: TGTGCCAGCAGCTTGGGTGGAGGGGCGGTTTTGGCAGATACGCAGTATTTT. Amino acid sequence: CASSLGGGAVLADTQYF.

This clone was recorded once. The V call is TRBV28, the J call TRBJ1-2; 8 bases agree with TRBD1. V trimming: 3 bases; J trimming: 4 bases; junction bases outside the gene matches: 1. Germline values: CDR1 MDHEN, CDR2 SYDVKM. CDR3 length equals 13 residues. The chain's CDR3 is CASSLGQVYGYTF. The CDR3 region has the DNA TGTGCCAGCAGTTTGGGACAGGTCTATGGCTACACCTTC.

The V and J genes are TRBV27 and TRBJ1-5; the match to TRBD1 covers 7 bases. CDR1 is MNHEY and CDR2 is SMNVEV in the germline V gene (reference sequence). The CDR3 has 15 amino acids. V shed 6 bases and J 2 bases; nucleotides not matched to a gene: 7. CDR3 nucleotides: TGTGCCAGCAGCCGATCGACAGGGCGCAATCAGCCCCAGCATTTT. This sequence encodes CASSRSTGRNQPQHF.

The chain combines TRBV5-1 with TRBJ2-1; D possibly corresponds to TRBD1 (5 bases). This CDR3 is built from 18 residues. Trimming removed 2 bases from V and 1 base from J, with 19 bases in between. The germline V gene encodes CDR1 SGHRS and CDR2 YFSETQ. The CDR3 sequence is CASSLDRQSRHSYNEQFF. In DNA, the CDR3 is TGCGCCAGCAGCTTAGATCGACAGTCACGGCATTCCTACAATGAGCAGTTCTTC.

The V and J genes are TRBV7-8 and TRBJ1-1, with D perhaps matching TRBD1 (6 bases). The V end was cut by 3 bases, the J end by 1 base, with 12 bases between. Germline V CDR1 and CDR2: SGHVS, FQNEAQ. The CDR3 consists of 15 residues. CDR3 in amino acids: CASSLATGRNTEAFF. CDR3 sequence (DNA): TGTGCCAGCAGCTTGGCGACAGGACGGAACACTGAAGCTTTCTTT.

The CDR3 protein is CASSEETGQADTQYF. CDR3 DNA: TGTGCCAGCAGTGAAGAGACAGGGCAGGCAGATACGCAGTATTTT. The genes are TRBV2 and TRBJ2-3; 7 nucleotides agree with TRBD1. This CDR3 contains 15 residues. The V and J ends lost 1 base and 4 bases, in that order; junction bases with no gene match: 5. Germline V gene data show CDR1 as SNHLY and CDR2 as FYNNEI.

The chain joins TRBV27 to TRBJ1-5; D possibly corresponds to TRBD1 (5 bases). V was pared by 1 base and J by 5 bases, with 12 bases between. From germline, CDR1 is MNHEY and CDR2 SMNVEV (reference sequence). This CDR3 is 15 amino acids long. CDR3 sequence (DNA): TGTGCCAGCAGTTTATGGGGGGACCCCTATCAGCCCCAGCATTTT. Translated, it gives CASSLWGDPYQPQHF.

The rearrangement uses TRBV12-3 or TRBV12-4 and TRBJ2-7, with 7 positions matching TRBD1. V lost 5 bases, J lost 1 base, and 2 bases stayed unmatched. The CDR3 contains 13 residues. The CDR3 DNA is TGTGCCAGCAGTCTGGGACAGTCCTACGAGCAGTACTTC. This sequence encodes CASSLGQSYEQYF.

This chain joins TRBV7-3 and TRBJ2-2; 8 nucleotides agree with TRBD1. The germline V gene has CDR1 SGHTA and CDR2 FQGTGA. V shed 8 bases, J shed 0 bases, and the junction held 5 bases outside the gene matches. The CDR3 contains 15 residues. The CDR3 loop reads CASGQGAPNTGELFF. CDR3 coding DNA: TGTGCCAGCGGCCAGGGGGCCCCGAACACCGGGGAGCTGTTTTTT.

V usage is TRBV19 and J usage is TRBJ2-1; no clear D. The germline V and J ends were trimmed by 1 base and 7 bases, with 8 bases remaining between them. This CDR3 is built from 13 residues. Germline V gene data show CDR1 as LNHDA and CDR2 as SQIVND (reference sequence). The CDR3 is CASSIGLLNEQFF. DNA of the CDR3: TGTGCCAGTAGTATAGGACTGTTGAATGAGCAGTTCTTC.

The chain carries TRBV28 and TRBJ2-1; 10 positions match TRBD2. Germline CDR1 and CDR2: MDHEN and SYDVKM. This CDR3 has 15 amino acids. The V segment lost 3 bases and the J segment 7 bases; nucleotides outside the gene matches: 6. CDR3 region: CASSFGSGRGNEQFF. CDR3 bases: TGTGCCAGCAGTTTCGGGAGCGGGAGGGGAAATGAGCAGTTCTTC.

The chain employs TRBV7-2 and TRBJ2-1; a weak D match, TRBD1 (5 bases). Germline lookup yields CDR1 SGHTA and CDR2 FQGNSA. The CDR3 sequence is 15 residues long. V shed 8 bases and J shed 0 bases, with 14 bases lying between them. The DNA for the CDR3 is TGTGCCAGCGGAAGGGGCGCCAGCTCCTACAATGAGCAGTTCTTC. As protein: CASGRGASSYNEQFF.

This chain joins TRBV7-2 and TRBJ2-1, with D perhaps matching TRBD2 (5 bases). Germline CDR1 is SGHTA and CDR2 is FQGNSA. V was trimmed by 5 bases and J by 8 bases, leaving 16 bases between them. The CDR3 has 14 residues. The CDR3 sequence: CASSRGWGLYEQFF. CDR3 sequence (DNA): TGTGCCAGCAGCCGCGGGTGGGGTCTCTATGAGCAGTTCTTC.

The V gene is TRBV7-2, the J gene TRBJ1-3; D is possibly TRBD1 (5 bases). This CDR3 has 15 amino acids. Trimming pared 5 bases from V and 1 base from J, leaving 12 bases between. Per germline, CDR1 SGHTA and CDR2 FQGNSA. CDR3 coding DNA: TGTGCCAGCAGCCCTTGGGGGGATTCTGGAAACACCATATATTTT. Amino acids: CASSPWGDSGNTIYF.

The rearrangement uses TRBV12-3 or TRBV12-4 and TRBJ1-2; weak D call: TRBD1 (5 bases). The length of the CDR3 is 13 residues. V shed 5 bases and J shed 1 base, with 8 bases lying between them. For the CDR3, the DNA is TGTGCCAGCAGTGACAGCTTTAACTATGGCTACACCTTC. Amino acid sequence: CASSDSFNYGYTF.

The chain uses TRBV10-2 and TRBJ2-2, with 8 bases lining up with TRBD2. V dropped 11 bases and J dropped 0; count of bases not matched to a gene: 8. CDR1 WSHSY and CDR2 SAAADI come from the germline V gene. This CDR3 has 15 amino acids. The CDR3 DNA sequence: TGCGCCCTTAGCGGGAAAGCTTCGAACACCGGGGAGCTGTTTTTT. Translation gives CALSGKASNTGELFF.

CDR3 nucleotides: TGTGCCAGCAGTTTCCTGGGGGGTGGGGATGAGCAGTTCTTC. The encoded protein is CASSFLGGGDEQFF. The chain joins TRBV27 to TRBJ2-1; perhaps TRBD2 as D (6 bases). V was cut by 3 bases and J by 8 bases, with 14 bases left in between. CDR1 MNHEY and CDR2 SMNVEV come from the germline V gene (reference sequence). This CDR3 has 14 residues.

The chain carries TRBV4-3 and TRBJ2-3, with 8 bases that match TRBD2. Trimming removed 1 base from V and 3 bases from J; junction bases left unmatched: 6. The germline V gene has CDR1 LGHNA and CDR2 YSLEER. The CDR3 sequence is 16 residues long. CDR3 sequence: CASSQVPGGSTDTQYF. Written as DNA, the CDR3 is TGCGCCAGCAGCCAAGTTCCGGGGGGGAGTACAGATACGCAGTATTTT.